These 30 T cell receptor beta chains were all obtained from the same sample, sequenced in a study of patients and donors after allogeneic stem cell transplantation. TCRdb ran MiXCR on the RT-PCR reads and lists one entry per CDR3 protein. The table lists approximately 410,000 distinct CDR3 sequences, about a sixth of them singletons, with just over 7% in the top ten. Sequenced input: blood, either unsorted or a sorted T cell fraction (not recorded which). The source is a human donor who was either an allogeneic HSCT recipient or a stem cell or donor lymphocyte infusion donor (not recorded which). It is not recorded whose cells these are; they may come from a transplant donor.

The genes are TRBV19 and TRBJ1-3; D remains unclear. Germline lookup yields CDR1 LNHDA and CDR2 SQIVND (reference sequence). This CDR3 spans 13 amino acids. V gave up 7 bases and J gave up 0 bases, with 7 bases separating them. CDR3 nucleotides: TGTGCCAGTATGGTGAGCTCTGGAAACACCATATATTTT. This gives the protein CASMVSSGNTIYF.

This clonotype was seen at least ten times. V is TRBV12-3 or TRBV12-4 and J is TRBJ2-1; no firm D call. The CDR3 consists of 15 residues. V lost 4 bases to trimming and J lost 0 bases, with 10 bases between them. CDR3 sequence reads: CASSSTKVSYNEQFF. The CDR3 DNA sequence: TGTGCCAGCAGTTCCACCAAGGTCTCCTACAATGAGCAGTTCTTC.

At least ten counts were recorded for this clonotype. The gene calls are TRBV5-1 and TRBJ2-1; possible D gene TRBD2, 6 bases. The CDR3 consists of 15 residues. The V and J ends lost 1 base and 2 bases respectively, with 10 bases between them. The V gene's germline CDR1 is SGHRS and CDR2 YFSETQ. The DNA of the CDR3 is TGCGCCAGCAGCTTGTTCGGGAGTCCCTACAATGAGCAGTTCTTC. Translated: CASSLFGSPYNEQFF. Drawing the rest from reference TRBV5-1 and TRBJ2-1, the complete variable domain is KAGVTQTPRYLIKTRGQQVTLSCSPISGHRSVSWYQQTPGQGLQFLFEYFSETQRNKGNFPGRFSGRQFSNSRSEMNVSTLELGDSALYLCASSLFGSPYNEQFFGPGTRLTVL.

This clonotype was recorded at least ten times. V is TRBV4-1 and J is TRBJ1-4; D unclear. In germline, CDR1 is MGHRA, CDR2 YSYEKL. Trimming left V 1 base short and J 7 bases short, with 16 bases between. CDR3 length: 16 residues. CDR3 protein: CASSQVPGPGSEKLFF. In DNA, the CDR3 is TGCGCCAGCAGCCAAGTCCCGGGCCCGGGGAGTGAAAAACTGTTTTTT.

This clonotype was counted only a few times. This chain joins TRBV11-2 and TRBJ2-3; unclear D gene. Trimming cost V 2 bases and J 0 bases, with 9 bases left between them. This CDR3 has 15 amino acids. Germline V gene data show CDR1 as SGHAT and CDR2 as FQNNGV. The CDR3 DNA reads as TGTGCCAGCAGCTTAAAGCAGACTAGCACAGATACGCAGTATTTT. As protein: CASSLKQTSTDTQYF.

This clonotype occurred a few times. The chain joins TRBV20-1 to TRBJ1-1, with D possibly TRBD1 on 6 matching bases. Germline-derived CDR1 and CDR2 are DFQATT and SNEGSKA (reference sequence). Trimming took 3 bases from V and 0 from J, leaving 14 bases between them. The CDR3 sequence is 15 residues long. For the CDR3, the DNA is TGCAGTGCTAGGCGGGGTTACAGGGTGAACACTGAAGCTTTCTTT. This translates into CSARRGYRVNTEAFF.

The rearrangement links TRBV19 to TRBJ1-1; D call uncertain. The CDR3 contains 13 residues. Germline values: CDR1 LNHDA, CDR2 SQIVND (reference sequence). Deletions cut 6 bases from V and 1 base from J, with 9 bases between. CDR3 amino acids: CASSVKRNTEAFF. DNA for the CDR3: TGTGCCAGTAGCGTGAAGCGGAACACTGAAGCTTTCTTT.

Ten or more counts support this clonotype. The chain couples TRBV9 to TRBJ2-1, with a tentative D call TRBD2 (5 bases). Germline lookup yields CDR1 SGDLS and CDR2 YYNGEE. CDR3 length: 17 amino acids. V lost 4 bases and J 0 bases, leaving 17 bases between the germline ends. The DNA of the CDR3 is TGTGCCAGCAGCTGGACGGCCTCTAGCAGCTCCTACAATGAGCAGTTCTTC. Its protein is CASSWTASSSSYNEQFF.

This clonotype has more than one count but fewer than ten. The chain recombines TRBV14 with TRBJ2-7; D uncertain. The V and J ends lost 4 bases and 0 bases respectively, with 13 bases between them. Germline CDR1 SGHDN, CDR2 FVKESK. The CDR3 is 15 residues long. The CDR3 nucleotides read TGTGCCAGCAGCCCCAGGACGGCACACTCCTACGAGCAGTACTTC. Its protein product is CASSPRTAHSYEQYF. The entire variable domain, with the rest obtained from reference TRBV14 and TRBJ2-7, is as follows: EAGVTQFPSHSVIEKGQTVTLRCDPISGHDNLYWYRRVMGKEIKFLLHFVKESKQDESGMPNNRFLAERTGGTYSTLKVQPAELEDSGVYFCASSPRTAHSYEQYFGPGTRLTVT.

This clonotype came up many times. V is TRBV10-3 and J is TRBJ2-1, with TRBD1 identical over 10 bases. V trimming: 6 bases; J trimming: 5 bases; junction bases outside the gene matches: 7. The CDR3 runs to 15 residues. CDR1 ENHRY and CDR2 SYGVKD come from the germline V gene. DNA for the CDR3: TGTGCCATCAGAGTGACAGGGGGCGCCCACAATGAGCAGTTCTTC. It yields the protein CAIRVTGGAHNEQFF.

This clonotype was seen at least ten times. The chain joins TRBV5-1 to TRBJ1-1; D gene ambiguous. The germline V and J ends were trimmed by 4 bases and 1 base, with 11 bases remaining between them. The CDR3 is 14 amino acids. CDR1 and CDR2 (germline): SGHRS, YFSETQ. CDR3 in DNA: TGCGCCAGCAGCATCCATAATCCGAACACTGAAGCTTTCTTT. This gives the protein CASSIHNPNTEAFF. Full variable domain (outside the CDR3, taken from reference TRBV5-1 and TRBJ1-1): KAGVTQTPRYLIKTRGQQVTLSCSPISGHRSVSWYQQTPGQGLQFLFEYFSETQRNKGNFPGRFSGRQFSNSRSEMNVSTLELGDSALYLCASSIHNPNTEAFFGQGTRLTVV.

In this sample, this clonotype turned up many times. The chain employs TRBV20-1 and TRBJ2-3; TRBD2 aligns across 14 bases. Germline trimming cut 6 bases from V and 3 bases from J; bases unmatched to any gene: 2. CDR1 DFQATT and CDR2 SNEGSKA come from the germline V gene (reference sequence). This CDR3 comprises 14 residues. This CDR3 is CSAGTSGRTDTQYF. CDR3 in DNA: TGCAGTGCCGGGACTAGCGGGAGAACAGATACGCAGTATTTT.

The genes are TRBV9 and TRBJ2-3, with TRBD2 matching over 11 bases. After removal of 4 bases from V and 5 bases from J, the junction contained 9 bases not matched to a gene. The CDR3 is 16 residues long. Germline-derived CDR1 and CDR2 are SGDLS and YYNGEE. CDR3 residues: CASSLRLAGPGDTQYF. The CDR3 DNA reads TGTGCCAGCAGCTTAAGACTAGCGGGACCGGGAGATACGCAGTATTTT.

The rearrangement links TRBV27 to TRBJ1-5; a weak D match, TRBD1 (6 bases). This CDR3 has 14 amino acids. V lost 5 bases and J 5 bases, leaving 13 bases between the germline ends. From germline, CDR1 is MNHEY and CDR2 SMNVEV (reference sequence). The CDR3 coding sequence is TGTGCCAGCAGTGAGACAGGATCACATCAGCCCCAGCATTTT. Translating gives CASSETGSHQPQHF.

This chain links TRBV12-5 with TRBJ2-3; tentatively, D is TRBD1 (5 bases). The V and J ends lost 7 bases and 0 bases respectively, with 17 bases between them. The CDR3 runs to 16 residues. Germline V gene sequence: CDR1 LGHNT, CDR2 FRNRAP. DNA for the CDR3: TGTGCTAGTGCTCGTGACAGCCCACCGAGCACAGATACGCAGTATTTT. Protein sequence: CASARDSPPSTDTQYF.

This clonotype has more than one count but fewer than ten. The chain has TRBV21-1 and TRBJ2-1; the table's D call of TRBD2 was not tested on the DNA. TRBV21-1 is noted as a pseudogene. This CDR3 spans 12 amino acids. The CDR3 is CASTGGENEQFF. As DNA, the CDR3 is TGTGCCAGCACGGGAGGAGAGAATGAGCAGTTCTTC.

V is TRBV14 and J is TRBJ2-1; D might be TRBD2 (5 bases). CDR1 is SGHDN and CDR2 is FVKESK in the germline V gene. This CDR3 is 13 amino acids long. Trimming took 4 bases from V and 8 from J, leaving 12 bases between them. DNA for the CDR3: TGTGCCAGCAGCCGGAAACTAGTAGATGAGCAGTTCTTC. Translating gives CASSRKLVDEQFF.

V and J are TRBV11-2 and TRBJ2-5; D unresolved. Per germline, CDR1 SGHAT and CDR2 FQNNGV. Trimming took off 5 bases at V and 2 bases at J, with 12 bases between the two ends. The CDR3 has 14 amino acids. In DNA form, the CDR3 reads TGTGCCAGCAGCCCGGCCCCTTGGCAAGAGACCCAGTACTTC. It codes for CASSPAPWQETQYF.

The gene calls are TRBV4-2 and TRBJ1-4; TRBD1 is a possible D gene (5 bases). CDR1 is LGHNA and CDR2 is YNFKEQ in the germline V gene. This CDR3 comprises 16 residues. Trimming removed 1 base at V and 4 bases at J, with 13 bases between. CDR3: CASSQGGRGGNEKLFF. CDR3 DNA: TGTGCCAGCAGCCAAGGAGGGCGGGGGGGTAATGAAAAACTGTTTTTT.

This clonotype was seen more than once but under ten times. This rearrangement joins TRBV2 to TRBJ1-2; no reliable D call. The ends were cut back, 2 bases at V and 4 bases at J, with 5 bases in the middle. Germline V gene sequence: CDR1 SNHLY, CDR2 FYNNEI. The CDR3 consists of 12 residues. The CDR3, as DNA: TGTGCCAGCAGTGAATACACCTATGGCTACACCTTC. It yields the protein CASSEYTYGYTF.

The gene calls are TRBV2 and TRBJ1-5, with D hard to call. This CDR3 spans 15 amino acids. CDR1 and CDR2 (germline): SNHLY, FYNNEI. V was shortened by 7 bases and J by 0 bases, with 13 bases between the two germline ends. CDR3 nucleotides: TGTGCCAGCAACCCGGACGCCCTTAGCAATCAGCCCCAGCATTTT. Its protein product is CASNPDALSNQPQHF.

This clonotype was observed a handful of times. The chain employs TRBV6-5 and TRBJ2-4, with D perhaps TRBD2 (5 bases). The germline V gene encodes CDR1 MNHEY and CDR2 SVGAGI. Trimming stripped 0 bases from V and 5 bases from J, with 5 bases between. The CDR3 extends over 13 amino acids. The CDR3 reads CASSYSRENIQYF. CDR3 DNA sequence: TGTGCCAGCAGTTACTCGAGGGAAAACATTCAGTACTTC.

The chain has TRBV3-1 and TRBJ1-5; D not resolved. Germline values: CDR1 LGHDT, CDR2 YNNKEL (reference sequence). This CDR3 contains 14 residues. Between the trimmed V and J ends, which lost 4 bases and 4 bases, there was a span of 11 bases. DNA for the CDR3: TGTGCCAGCAGCCCCAGCGGGCCGAATCAGCCCCAGCATTTT. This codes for CASSPSGPNQPQHF. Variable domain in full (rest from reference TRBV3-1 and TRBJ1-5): DTAVSQTPKYLVTQMGNDKSIKCEQNLGHDTMYWYKQDSKKFLKIMFSYNNKELIINETVPNRFSPKSPDKAHLNLHINSLELGDSAVYFCASSPSGPNQPQHFGDGTRLSIL.

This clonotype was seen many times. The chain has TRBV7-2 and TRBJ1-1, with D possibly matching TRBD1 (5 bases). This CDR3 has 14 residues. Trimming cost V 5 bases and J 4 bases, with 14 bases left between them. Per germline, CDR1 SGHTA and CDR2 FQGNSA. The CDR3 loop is CASSSWGSGTEAFF. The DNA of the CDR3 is TGTGCCAGCAGCAGTTGGGGCTCTGGCACTGAAGCTTTCTTT.

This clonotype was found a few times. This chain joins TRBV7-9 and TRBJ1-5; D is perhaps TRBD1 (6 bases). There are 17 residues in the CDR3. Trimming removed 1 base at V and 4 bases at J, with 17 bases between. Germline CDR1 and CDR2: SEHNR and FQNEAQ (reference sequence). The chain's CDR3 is CASSLGIGRGGNQPQHF. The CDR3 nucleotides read TGTGCCAGCAGCTTAGGAATAGGCAGGGGTGGGAATCAGCCCCAGCATTTT.

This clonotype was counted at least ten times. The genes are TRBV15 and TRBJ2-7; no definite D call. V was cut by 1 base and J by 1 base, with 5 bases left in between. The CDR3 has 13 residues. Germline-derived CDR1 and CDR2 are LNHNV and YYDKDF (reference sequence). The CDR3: CATSRGFSYEQYF. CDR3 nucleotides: TGTGCCACCAGCAGAGGGTTTTCCTACGAGCAGTACTTC. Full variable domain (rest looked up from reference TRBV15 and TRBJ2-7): DAMVIQNPRYQVTQFGKPVTLSCSQTLNHNVMYWYQQKSSQAPKLLFHYYDKDFNNEADTPDNFQSRRPNTSFCFLDIRSPGLGDTAMYLCATSRGFSYEQYFGPGTRLTVT.

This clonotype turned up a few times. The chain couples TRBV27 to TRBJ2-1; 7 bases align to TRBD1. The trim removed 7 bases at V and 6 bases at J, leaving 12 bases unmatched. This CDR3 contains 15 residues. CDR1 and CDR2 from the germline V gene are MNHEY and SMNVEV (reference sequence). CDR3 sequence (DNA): TGTGCCAGCACCAACCTAGGGGCAGGGGGCAATGAGCAGTTCTTC. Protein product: CASTNLGAGGNEQFF.

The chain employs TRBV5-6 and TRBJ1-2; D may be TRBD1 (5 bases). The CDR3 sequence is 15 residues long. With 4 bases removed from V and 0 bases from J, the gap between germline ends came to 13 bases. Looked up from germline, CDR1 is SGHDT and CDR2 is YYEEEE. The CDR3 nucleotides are TGTGCCAGCAGCGGCCGGGACTACACTAACTATGGCTACACCTTC. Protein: CASSGRDYTNYGYTF.

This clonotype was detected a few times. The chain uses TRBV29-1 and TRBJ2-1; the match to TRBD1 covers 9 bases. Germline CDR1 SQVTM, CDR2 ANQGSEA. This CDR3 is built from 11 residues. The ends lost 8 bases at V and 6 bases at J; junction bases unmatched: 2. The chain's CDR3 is CSPGQGNEQFF. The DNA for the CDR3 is TGCAGCCCGGGACAGGGCAATGAGCAGTTCTTC.

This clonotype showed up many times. The CDR3, as DNA: TGTGCCAGCTCACCACCCGGAGCAGGGGTGAACACCGGGGAGCTGTTTTTT. Translating it yields CASSPPGAGVNTGELFF. V is TRBV18 and J is TRBJ2-2; D is possibly TRBD1 (6 bases). This CDR3 region has 17 residues. CDR1 is KGHSH, CDR2 LQKENI, per germline. The V end lost 0 bases, the J end lost 1 base, and 12 bases lay between the germline ends. The whole variable domain, filled in from reference TRBV18 and TRBJ2-2, reads NAGVMQNPRHLVRRRGQEARLRCSPMKGHSHVYWYRQLPEEGLKFMVYLQKENIIDESGMPKERFSAEFPKEGPSILRIQQVVRGDSAAYFCASSPPGAGVNTGELFFGEGSRLTVL.